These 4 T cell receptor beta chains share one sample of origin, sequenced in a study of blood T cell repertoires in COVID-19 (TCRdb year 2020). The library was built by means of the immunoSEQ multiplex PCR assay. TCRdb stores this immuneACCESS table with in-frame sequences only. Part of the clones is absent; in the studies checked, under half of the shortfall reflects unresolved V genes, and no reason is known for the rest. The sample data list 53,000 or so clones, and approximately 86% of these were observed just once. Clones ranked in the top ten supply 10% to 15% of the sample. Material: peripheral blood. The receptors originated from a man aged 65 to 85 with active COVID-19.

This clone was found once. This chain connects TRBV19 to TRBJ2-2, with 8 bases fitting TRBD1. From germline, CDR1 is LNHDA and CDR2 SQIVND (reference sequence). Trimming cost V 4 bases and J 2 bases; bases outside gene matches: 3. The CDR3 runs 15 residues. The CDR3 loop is CASSSGTGNTGELFF. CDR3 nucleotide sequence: TGTGCCAGTAGTAGCGGGACAGGCAACACCGGGGAGCTGTTTTTT.

The CDR3 sequence: CASRNGVNEQFF. CDR3 DNA sequence: TGTGCCAGCCGGAACGGGGTCAATGAGCAGTTCTTC. The chain links TRBV12-3 or TRBV12-4 to TRBJ2-1, with TRBD2 as a possible D gene (5 bases). The CDR3 is made up of 12 amino acids. Between the trimmed V and J ends, which lost 8 bases and 6 bases, there was a span of 11 bases.

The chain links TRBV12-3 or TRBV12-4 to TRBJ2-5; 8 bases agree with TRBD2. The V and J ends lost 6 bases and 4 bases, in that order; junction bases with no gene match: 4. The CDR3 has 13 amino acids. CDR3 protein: CASSYSGTETQYF. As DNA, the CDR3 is TGTGCCAGCAGCTATAGCGGGACAGAGACCCAGTACTTC.

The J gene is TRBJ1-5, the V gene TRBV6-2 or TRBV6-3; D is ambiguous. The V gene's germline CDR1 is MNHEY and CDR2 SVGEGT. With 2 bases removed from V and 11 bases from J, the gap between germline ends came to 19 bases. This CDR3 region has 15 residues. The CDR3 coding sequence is TGTGCCAGCAGTTACAAAGGCAGGCCTAAAAAGGCCCAGCATTTT. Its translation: CASSYKGRPKKAQHF.